This T cell receptor (beta chain) was profiled in a study of shared clonotypes between healthy human individuals. In the study overall: With ages of 18 to 49, the donors were a couple of women and three men.

The germline CDR1 and CDR2 sequences are MGHDK and SYGVNS. Trimming cost V 4 bases and J 1 base; bases outside gene matches: 6. CDR3 length equals 17 residues. Sorted subsets were amplified in replicate PCRs using 200 to 250 ng DNA, around 30,000 T cell genomes. The protocol was immunoSEQ multiplex PCR, while the TCRdb copy is restricted to in-frame clones and leaves out a portion. The sample comprises roughly 2 million clones, 95% of which are singletons, and approximately 0.13% rests with the top ten. V usage is TRBV25-1 and J usage is TRBJ2-1; TRBD2 matches 11 bases. The sequenced material came from naive CD4+ T cells sorted from blood. Regarding subset: CD45RA+ positively selected. This sequence originates from a man between 18 and 35 years old in good health. The CDR3, as DNA: TGTGCCAGCAGTGTCGCCGGGACTAGCGGATCCTACAATGAGCAGTTCTTC. Translating it yields CASSVAGTSGSYNEQFF.